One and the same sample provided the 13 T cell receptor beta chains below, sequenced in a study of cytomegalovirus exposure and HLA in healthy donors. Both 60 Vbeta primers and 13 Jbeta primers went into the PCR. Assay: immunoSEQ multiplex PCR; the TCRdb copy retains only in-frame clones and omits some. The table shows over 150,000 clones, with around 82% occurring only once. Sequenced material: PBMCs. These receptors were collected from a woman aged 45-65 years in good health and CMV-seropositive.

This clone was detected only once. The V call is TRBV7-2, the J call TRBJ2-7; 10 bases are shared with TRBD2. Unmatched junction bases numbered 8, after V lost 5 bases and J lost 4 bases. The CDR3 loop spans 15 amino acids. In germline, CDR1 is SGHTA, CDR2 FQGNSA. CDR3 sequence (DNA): TGTGCCAGCAGCCGAAGCGGGGGGGCCGCATACGAGCAGTACTTC. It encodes CASSRSGGAAYEQYF.

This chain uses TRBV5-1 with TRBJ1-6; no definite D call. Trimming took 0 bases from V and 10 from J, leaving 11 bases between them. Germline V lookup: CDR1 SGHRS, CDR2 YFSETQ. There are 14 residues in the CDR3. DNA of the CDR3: TGCGCCAGCAGCTTGGAACGGAGGGCCTCACCCCTCCACTTT. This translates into CASSLERRASPLHF.

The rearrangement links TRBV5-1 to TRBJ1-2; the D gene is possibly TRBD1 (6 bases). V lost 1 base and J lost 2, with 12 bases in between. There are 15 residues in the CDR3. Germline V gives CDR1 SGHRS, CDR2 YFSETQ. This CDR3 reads CASSLRDIENYGYTF. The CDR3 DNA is TGCGCCAGCAGCTTGAGGGACATAGAAAACTATGGCTACACCTTC.

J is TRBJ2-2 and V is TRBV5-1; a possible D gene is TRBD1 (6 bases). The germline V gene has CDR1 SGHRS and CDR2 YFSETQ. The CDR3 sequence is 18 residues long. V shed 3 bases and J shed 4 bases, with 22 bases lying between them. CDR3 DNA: TGCGCCAGCAGCTATGGACTTATAGGGGGATTGACCACCGGGGAGCTGTTTTTT. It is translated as CASSYGLIGGLTTGELFF.

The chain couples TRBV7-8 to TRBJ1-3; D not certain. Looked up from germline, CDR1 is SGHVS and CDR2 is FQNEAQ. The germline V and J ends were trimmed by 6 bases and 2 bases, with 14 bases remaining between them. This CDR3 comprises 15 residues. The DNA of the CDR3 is TGTGCCAGCAGTCCCAGTCAATACGCTGGAAACACCATATATTTT. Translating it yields CASSPSQYAGNTIYF.

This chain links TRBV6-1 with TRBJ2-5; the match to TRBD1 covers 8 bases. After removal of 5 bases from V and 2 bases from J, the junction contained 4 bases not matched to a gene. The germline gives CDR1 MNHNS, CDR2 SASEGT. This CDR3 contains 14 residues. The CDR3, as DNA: TGTGCCAGCAGTCCTAGGACAGGGCAAGAGACCCAGTACTTC. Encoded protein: CASSPRTGQETQYF.

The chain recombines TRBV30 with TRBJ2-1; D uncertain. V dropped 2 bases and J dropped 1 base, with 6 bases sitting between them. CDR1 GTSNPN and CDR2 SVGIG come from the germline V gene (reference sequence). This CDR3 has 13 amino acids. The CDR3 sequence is CAWSSTSYNEQFF. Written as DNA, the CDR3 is TGTGCCTGGAGTAGCACGTCCTACAATGAGCAGTTCTTC.

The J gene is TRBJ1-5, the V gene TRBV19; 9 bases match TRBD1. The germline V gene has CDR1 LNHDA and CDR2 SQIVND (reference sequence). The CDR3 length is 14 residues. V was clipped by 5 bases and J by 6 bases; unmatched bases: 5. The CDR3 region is CASSPTGGGQPQHF. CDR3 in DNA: TGTGCCAGTAGTCCTACAGGGGGCGGTCAGCCCCAGCATTTT.

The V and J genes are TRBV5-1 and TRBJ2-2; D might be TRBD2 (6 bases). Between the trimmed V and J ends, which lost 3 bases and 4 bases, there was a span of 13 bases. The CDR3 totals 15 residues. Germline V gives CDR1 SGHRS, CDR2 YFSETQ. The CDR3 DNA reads TGCGCCAGCAGCTCGTCTAGCGTCGGCACCGGGGAGCTGTTTTTT. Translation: CASSSSSVGTGELFF.

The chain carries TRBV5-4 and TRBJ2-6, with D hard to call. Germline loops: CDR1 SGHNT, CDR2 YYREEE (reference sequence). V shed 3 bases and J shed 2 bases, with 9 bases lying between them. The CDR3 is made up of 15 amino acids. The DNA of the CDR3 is TGTGCCAGCAGCTCCTATAATCCTGGGGCCAACGTCCTGACTTTC. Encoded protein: CASSSYNPGANVLTF.

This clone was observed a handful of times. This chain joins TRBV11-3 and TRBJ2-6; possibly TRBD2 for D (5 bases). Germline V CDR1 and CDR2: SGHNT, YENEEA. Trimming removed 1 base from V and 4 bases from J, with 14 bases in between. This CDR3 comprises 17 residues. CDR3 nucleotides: TGTGCCAGCAGCTTAGGGACTTCTCGAACAGGGGCCAACGTCCTGACTTTC. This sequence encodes CASSLGTSRTGANVLTF.

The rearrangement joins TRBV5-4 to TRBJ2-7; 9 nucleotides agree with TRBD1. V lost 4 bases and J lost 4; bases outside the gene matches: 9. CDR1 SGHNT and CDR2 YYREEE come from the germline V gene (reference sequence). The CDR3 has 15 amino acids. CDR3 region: CASSDQQGATYEQYF. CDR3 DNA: TGTGCCAGCAGCGATCAACAGGGGGCCACTTACGAGCAGTACTTC.

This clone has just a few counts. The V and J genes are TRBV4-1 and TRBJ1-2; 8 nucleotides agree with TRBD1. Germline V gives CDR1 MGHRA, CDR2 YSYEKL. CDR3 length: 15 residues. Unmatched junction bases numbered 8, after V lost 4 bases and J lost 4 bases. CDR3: CASSPAGQGSYGYTF. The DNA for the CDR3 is TGCGCCAGCAGCCCCGCAGGACAGGGCAGCTATGGCTACACCTTC.